A selection of T cell receptor beta chains follows, all from one sample in a study of siplizumab effects on memory and regulatory T cells. Assay used: immunoSEQ multiplex PCR; TCRdb lists only in-frame clones, some missing. The data hold roughly 120,000 clones, with roughly nine tenths observed a single time. The sample consisted of Tregs sorted from blood. All receptors derive from a human donor in good health. Both conserved end residues are part of each CDR3. The order of the fields is D gene, clone size, V gene, J gene, CDR3 protein, CDR3 DNA. A D gene is named only where the DNA matches it firmly. A clone size is listed for some rows: how often the clone was seen (once, few, many), or a class if it is expanded.

>-|-|TRBV18|TRBJ1-1
CASSPNRATEAFF
TGTGCCAGCTCGCCTAACAGGGCCACTGAAGCTTTCTTT
>TRBD2|-|TRBV5-1|TRBJ2-5
CASSLGLAGGPGTQYF
TGCGCCAGCAGCTTGGGACTAGCGGGGGGGCCGGGGACCCAGTACTTC
>TRBD2|-|TRBV5-6|TRBJ2-5
CASSLRGVLETQYF
TGTGCCAGCAGCTTGCGGGGGGTATTGGAGACCCAGTACTTC
>TRBD2|-|TRBV4-1|TRBJ2-7
CASSQALLAGRTYEQYF
TGCGCCAGCAGCCAAGCGCTTCTAGCGGGCCGAACCTACGAGCAGTACTTC
>-|once|TRBV5-1|TRBJ1-2
CASSKDNLDGYTF
TGCGCCAGCAGCAAGGACAACTTGGATGGCTACACCTTC
>-|-|TRBV30|TRBJ2-3
CAWSVDTTDTQYF
TGTGCCTGGAGTGTAGACACCACAGATACGCAGTATTTT
>-|-|TRBV6-5|TRBJ1-2
CASSYEVSPVHGYTF
TGTGCCAGCAGTTACGAGGTATCGCCCGTTCATGGCTACACCTTC
>-|-|TRBV5-1|TRBJ2-1
CASSLVEGEQFF
TGCGCCAGCAGCTTGGTTGAGGGTGAGCAGTTCTTC
>TRBD2|-|TRBV5-1|TRBJ2-3
CASRPHSGTSTDTQYF
TGCGCCAGCAGGCCACATAGCGGGACTAGCACAGATACGCAGTATTTT
>TRBD1|-|TRBV6-5|TRBJ1-5
CASSYRQGNQPQHF
TGTGCCAGCAGTTACCGACAGGGGAATCAGCCCCAGCATTTT
>-|once|TRBV27|TRBJ2-5
CASSLFSAGFETQYF
TGTGCCAGCAGTTTATTCTCTGCGGGTTTCGAGACCCAGTACTTC
>-|-|TRBV7-9|TRBJ1-5
CASSFAMAQPQHF
TGTGCCAGCAGCTTTGCAATGGCACAGCCCCAGCATTTT
>-|-|TRBV7-2|TRBJ1-3
CASSLEPRAGNTIYF
TGTGCCAGCAGCTTAGAACCCAGGGCTGGAAACACCATATATTTT
>TRBD2|-|TRBV27|TRBJ2-2
CASSLRDPAGSTGELFF
TGTGCCAGCAGTCTCCGGGATCCAGCGGGATCGACCGGGGAGCTGTTTTTT
>TRBD2|-|TRBV19|TRBJ2-5
CASSWLAGALETQYF
TGTGCCAGTAGTTGGCTAGCGGGGGCCCTAGAGACCCAGTACTTC
>-|-|TRBV4-1|TRBJ2-7
CASSQDRGKGIYEQYF
TGCGCCAGCAGCCAAGATCGGGGAAAGGGAATCTACGAGCAGTACTTC
>-|-|TRBV18|TRBJ2-7
CASSPGAESYEQYF
TGTGCCAGCTCACCAGGCGCAGAAAGCTACGAGCAGTACTTC
>-|-|TRBV9|TRBJ2-4
CASSPSGTTNIQYF
TGTGCCAGCAGCCCTTCCGGGACCACAAACATTCAGTACTTC
>TRBD1|few|TRBV5-1|TRBJ1-1
CASSFLTGGVNTEAFF
TGCGCCAGCAGCTTTCTCACAGGGGGAGTAAACACTGAAGCTTTCTTT
>-|once|TRBV27|TRBJ2-1
CASSTTRNNEQFF
TGTGCCAGCAGTACGACTCGTAACAATGAGCAGTTCTTC
>-|-|TRBV6-6|TRBJ2-5
CASNDRGALQETQYF
TGTGCCAGCAACGACCGCGGGGCCCTGCAAGAGACCCAGTACTTC
>TRBD2|-|TRBV5-1|TRBJ2-1
CASSSKAGVYNEQFF
TGCGCCAGCAGCTCGAAAGCGGGGGTCTACAATGAGCAGTTCTTC
>-|-|TRBV6-6|TRBJ1-1
CASRSQGPEAFF
TGTGCCAGCAGATCACAGGGACCCGAAGCTTTCTTT
>-|-|TRBV10-1|TRBJ1-5
CATAGTTWRPQHF
TGCGCCACAGCAGGGACCACATGGAGGCCCCAGCATTTT
>TRBD2|-|TRBV7-7|TRBJ2-1
CASSARGGSEQFF
TGTGCCAGCAGCGCCCGGGGGGGGAGTGAGCAGTTCTTC
>-|-|TRBV19|TRBJ2-1
CASSIQRFTYNEQFF
TGTGCCAGTAGTATACAGCGCTTCACCTACAATGAGCAGTTCTTC
>-|once|TRBV5-1|TRBJ2-3
CASSSEVAPPDTQYF
TGCGCCAGCAGCTCCGAGGTAGCGCCCCCAGATACGCAGTATTTT
>-|-|TRBV7-2|TRBJ2-3
CASRYDGKPTDTQYF
TGTGCCAGCAGATACGACGGGAAACCCACGGATACGCAGTATTTT
>TRBD2|-|TRBV7-9|TRBJ2-1
CASSSGGGKDYNEQFF
TGTGCCAGCAGCTCGGGAGGTGGGAAAGACTACAATGAGCAGTTCTTC
>-|-|TRBV18|TRBJ2-3
CASSPSLSTDTQYF
TGTGCCAGCTCACCATCCCTTTCCACAGATACGCAGTATTTT
>-|-|TRBV11-2|TRBJ2-7
CASSLASRQPSEQYF
TGTGCCAGCAGCTTAGCTAGTCGACAACCTAGCGAGCAGTACTTC
>TRBD1|-|TRBV15|TRBJ1-1
CATSREGTGGFRDTEAFF
TGTGCCACCAGCAGAGAGGGGACAGGGGGCTTTCGAGACACTGAAGCTTTCTTT
>-|-|TRBV5-4|TRBJ2-2
CASSLPGTSNTGELFF
TGTGCCAGCAGCTTGCCCGGGACAAGTAACACCGGGGAGCTGTTTTTT
>TRBD1|-|TRBV4-2|TRBJ1-6
CASSPGTASNSPLHF
TGTGCCAGCAGCCCCGGGACAGCTAGTAATTCACCCCTCCACTTT
>TRBD1|-|TRBV6-1|TRBJ2-7
CASSAYRGTYEQYF
TGTGCCAGCAGTGCATACAGGGGAACCTACGAGCAGTACTTC
>-|once|TRBV7-9|TRBJ1-1
CASSMPGQNTEAFF
TGTGCCAGCAGCATGCCGGGCCAGAACACTGAAGCTTTCTTT
>TRBD2|-|TRBV6-1|TRBJ2-7
CASTSGRPYEQYF
TGTGCCAGTACTAGCGGGAGGCCCTACGAGCAGTACTTC
>-|-|TRBV7-9|TRBJ2-3
CASSLQGIAQYF
TGTGCCAGCAGCTTACAGGGGATCGCGCAGTATTTT
>-|-|TRBV6-6|TRBJ1-5
CASRWGAANQPQHF
TGTGCCAGTAGGTGGGGGGCGGCAAATCAGCCCCAGCATTTT
>-|-|TRBV9|TRBJ1-3
CASSSHSYSGNTIYF
TGTGCCAGCAGCTCTCACAGTTACTCTGGAAACACCATATATTTT